These 10 T cell receptor beta chains were all obtained from the same sample, sequenced in a study of identifying expanded T cells in peripheral blood. The protocol was immunoSEQ multiplex PCR, while the TCRdb copy is restricted to in-frame clones and leaves out a portion. The table includes about 78,000 clones, around nine tenths detected once. Sequenced sample: blood. These receptors all stem from a person aged 18-70 years in good health.

The genes are TRBV19 and TRBJ1-2; no reliable D call. Germline values: CDR1 LNHDA, CDR2 SQIVND (reference sequence). Trimming stripped 3 bases from V and 0 bases from J, with 5 bases between. The CDR3 loop spans 13 amino acids. CDR3 amino acids: CASSMAANYGYTF. The CDR3 nucleotides are TGTGCCAGTAGTATGGCAGCTAACTATGGCTACACCTTC.

V is TRBV19 and J is TRBJ1-5; tentative D call: TRBD1 (5 bases). The CDR3 is 15 amino acids. The germline V gene has CDR1 LNHDA and CDR2 SQIVND (reference sequence). With 7 bases removed from V and 6 bases from J, the gap between germline ends came to 19 bases. CDR3 loop: CASIPGPAGGQPQHF. CDR3 in DNA: TGTGCCAGTATTCCGGGACCCGCCGGGGGTCAGCCCCAGCATTTT.

The CDR3 DNA follows: TGTGCCAGCAGCTCGGTACGGTCTGGAAACACCATATATTTT. This codes for CASSSVRSGNTIYF. This chain connects TRBV11-2 to TRBJ1-3; D unresolved. Deletions cut 4 bases from V and 1 base from J, with 8 bases between. The CDR3 runs to 14 residues. CDR1 and CDR2 (germline): SGHAT, FQNNGV.

The chain links TRBV30 to TRBJ1-1; D remains unclear. Germline V gives CDR1 GTSNPN, CDR2 SVGIG (reference sequence). Trimming removed 3 bases at V and 0 bases at J, with 8 bases between. The CDR3 consists of 13 residues. In DNA form, the CDR3 reads TGTGCCTGGAGGACGGGAATGAACACTGAAGCTTTCTTT. Its protein product is CAWRTGMNTEAFF.

The genes are TRBV13 and TRBJ1-1; 9 positions match TRBD1. CDR3 length: 16 residues. Trimming cost V 4 bases and J 5 bases; bases outside gene matches: 11. Germline CDR1 is PRHDT and CDR2 is FYEKMQ (reference sequence). The CDR3 DNA sequence: TGTGCCAGCAGCTCTTTCTCGACCGGGACAGGGACTGAAGCTTTCTTT. Translated: CASSSFSTGTGTEAFF.

This chain connects TRBV4-1 to TRBJ1-1; D call uncertain. V was cut by 4 bases and J by 5 bases, with 17 bases left in between. Germline V gene data show CDR1 as MGHRA and CDR2 as YSYEKL. This CDR3 region has 15 residues. CDR3 sequence (DNA): TGCGCCAGCAGCCCTTTAGAGGGAGTAAGGACTGAAGCTTTCTTT. Amino acids: CASSPLEGVRTEAFF.

This clone has only a few counts. The CDR3 coding sequence is TGTGCCAGCAGGCAACGGATATTCTATGGCTACACCTTC. This codes for CASRQRIFYGYTF. The chain combines TRBV28 with TRBJ1-2; D is ambiguous. The germline V gene encodes CDR1 MDHEN and CDR2 SYDVKM. V was shortened by 6 bases and J by 4 bases, with 12 bases between the two germline ends. The CDR3 is 13 residues long.

The chain links TRBV5-5 to TRBJ1-6; D might be TRBD1 (6 bases). Germline CDR1 SGHKS, CDR2 YYEKEE (reference sequence). The CDR3 has 18 amino acids. Trimming removed 3 bases from V and 0 bases from J, with 16 bases in between. The DNA of the CDR3 is TGTGCCAGCAGCTCTTACTACGACAGGTCCTCCTATAATTCACCCCTCCACTTT. Its protein is CASSSYYDRSSYNSPLHF.

The rearrangement uses TRBV6-5 and TRBJ1-5, with D unclear. Germline-derived CDR1 and CDR2 are MNHEY and SVGAGI. The V end was cut by 6 bases, the J end by 4 bases, with 10 bases between. This CDR3 has 13 residues. DNA of the CDR3: TGTGCCAGCAGCCCATATGGGAATCAGCCCCAGCATTTT. The encoded protein is CASSPYGNQPQHF.

The chain combines TRBV11-1 with TRBJ2-3; either TRBD1 or TRBD2 may supply D (5 bases each). V lost 6 bases, J lost 11 bases, and 18 bases lay in between. The CDR3 has 13 amino acids. The germline V gene encodes CDR1 SGHAT and CDR2 FQDESV (reference sequence). Written as DNA, the CDR3 is TGTGCCAGCAGGGGGACGGTGGTGGGCCAGCAGTATTTT. Translated, it gives CASRGTVVGQQYF.